Shown below are 8 T cell receptor beta chains from a single sample sequenced in a study of blood T cell repertoires in COVID-19. Assay: immunoSEQ multiplex PCR; the TCRdb copy retains only in-frame clones and omits some. This sample has some 300,000 clones; roughly 90% occur once, and the top ten carry around 0.93%. Sequencing was done on a sample of peripheral blood. The origin of the receptors is a woman aged 40 to 50 with COVID-19, enrolled during active disease.

This clone was seen only once. DNA for the CDR3: TGTGCCAGTAGTTTCGGGGGCGAGCAGTACTTC. It encodes CASSFGGEQYF. The chain combines TRBV19 with TRBJ2-7; a weak D match, TRBD2 (6 bases). V dropped 5 bases and J dropped 6 bases, with 8 bases sitting between them. Germline CDR1 is LNHDA and CDR2 is SQIVND (reference sequence). This CDR3 has 11 amino acids.

The count of this clone is one. The CDR3 bases are TGTGCCAGCAGAAGTAGGTGGGGCCATGAAGCTTTCTTT. Amino acids: CASRSRWGHEAFF. This chain uses TRBV6-7 with TRBJ1-1, with D possibly being TRBD1 (5 bases). TRBV6-7 counts as an open reading frame of uncertain function. This CDR3 spans 13 amino acids. Trimming shortened V by 6 bases and J by 7 bases, and 15 bases separated the two germline ends.

The chain joins TRBV4-3 to TRBJ1-2, with TRBD1 identical over 9 bases. The V segment lost 4 bases and the J segment 0 bases; nucleotides outside the gene matches: 9. This CDR3 is built from 17 residues. Germline CDR1 and CDR2: LGHNA and YSLEER. In DNA, the CDR3 is TGCGCCAGCAGCCTCAGACAGGGGGTATTTTCTAACTATGGCTACACCTTC. This sequence encodes CASSLRQGVFSNYGYTF.

The V gene is TRBV4-3, the J gene TRBJ1-1; D is unresolved. The CDR3 runs 15 residues. V lost 0 bases, J lost 0 bases, and 8 bases lay in between. Germline V gives CDR1 LGHNA, CDR2 YSLEER. The CDR3 protein is CASSQDSYMNTEAFF. DNA of the CDR3: TGCGCCAGCAGCCAAGATTCGTACATGAACACTGAAGCTTTCTTT.

The chain carries TRBV2 and TRBJ2-7; 13 bases line up with TRBD2. This CDR3 has 15 amino acids. J gave up 1 base and V 6 bases, and 3 bases lay outside the gene matches. Germline values: CDR1 SNHLY, CDR2 FYNNEI. The DNA for the CDR3 is TGTGCCAGCAGGGGGGGACTAGCGGGGTCCTACGAGCAGTACTTC. Amino acid sequence: CASRGGLAGSYEQYF.

V gene TRBV28 combines with J gene TRBJ2-7, with D perhaps matching TRBD1 (7 bases). The CDR3 contains 16 residues. V gave up 6 bases and J gave up 5 bases, with 23 bases separating them. Germline V CDR1 and CDR2: MDHEN, SYDVKM. CDR3 sequence reads: CASSLGGTALPHEQYF. CDR3 nucleotide sequence: TGTGCCAGCAGCTTAGGGGGGACAGCGCTCCCCCACGAGCAGTACTTC. The full variable domain, completed using reference TRBV28 and TRBJ2-7, is DVKVTQSSRYLVKRTGEKVFLECVQDMDHENMFWYRQDPGLGLRLIYFSYDVKMKEKGDIPEGYSVSREKKERFSLILESASTNQTSMYLCASSLGGTALPHEQYFGPGTRLTVT.

The J gene is TRBJ1-5, the V gene TRBV12-3 or TRBV12-4, with D tentatively TRBD1 (5 bases). The V gene lost 9 bases and the J gene lost 7 bases, with 16 bases spanning the gap. CDR3 length equals 13 residues. The CDR3 DNA follows: TGTGCCAGTGGGGCGACCGGTTGGCAGCCCCAGCATTTT. This encodes CASGATGWQPQHF.

V and J are TRBV28 and TRBJ2-4, with D uncertain. The CDR3 consists of 13 residues. The V end was cut by 7 bases, the J end by 0 bases, with 7 bases between. The germline V gene has CDR1 MDHEN and CDR2 SYDVKM. CDR3: CASKQVAKNIQYF. The CDR3 region has the DNA TGTGCCAGCAAGCAGGTAGCCAAAAACATTCAGTACTTC.